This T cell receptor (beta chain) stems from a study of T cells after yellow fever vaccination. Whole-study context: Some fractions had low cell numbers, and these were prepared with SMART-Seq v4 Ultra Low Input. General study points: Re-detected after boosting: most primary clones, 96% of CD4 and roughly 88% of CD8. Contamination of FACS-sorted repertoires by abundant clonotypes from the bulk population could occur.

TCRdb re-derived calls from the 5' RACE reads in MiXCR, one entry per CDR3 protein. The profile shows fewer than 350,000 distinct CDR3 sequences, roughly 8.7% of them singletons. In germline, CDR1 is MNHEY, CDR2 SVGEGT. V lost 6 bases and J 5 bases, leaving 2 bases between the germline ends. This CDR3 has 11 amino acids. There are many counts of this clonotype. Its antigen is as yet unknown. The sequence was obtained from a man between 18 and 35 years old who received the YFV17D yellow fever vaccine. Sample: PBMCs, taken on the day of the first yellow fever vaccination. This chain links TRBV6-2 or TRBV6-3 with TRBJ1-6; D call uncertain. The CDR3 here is CASSNNSPLHF. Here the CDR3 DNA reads TGTGCCAGCAGCAATAATTCACCCCTCCACTTT.